This T cell receptor (beta chain) was recovered during a study of blood T cells in healthy people across ages. The second PCR ran about 6 to 11 cycles with a sample-barcoded 5' primer and J-beta primers. In TCRdb, the 5' RACE reads were re-called with MiXCR into one record per CDR3 protein. The sample lists approximately 580,000 distinct CDR3 sequences, approximately 25% occurring once. This CDR3 is 14 amino acids long. Germline V lookup: CDR1 MGHDK, CDR2 SYGVNS. Trimming shortened V by 3 bases and J by 5 bases, and 13 bases separated the two germline ends. The same data also contributed to another study, on T cells of mothers and their children.

The rearrangement joins TRBV25-1 to TRBJ2-5, with D perhaps matching TRBD1 or TRBD2 (5 bases each). Sequencing was performed on blood. This TCR was recovered from a boy aged 10-17 years in good health. CDR3 amino acids: CASSEPGPEETQYF. The CDR3 DNA reads as TGTGCCAGCAGTGAGCCGGGGCCGGAGGAGACCCAGTACTTC.